In its sample, the clone carrying this T cell receptor (beta chain) was seen many times. Its cognate antigen is unknown. Everyone who donated was a healthy Caucasian. TCRdb fed the 5' RACE reads into MiXCR, producing one record per CDR3 protein. The data hold more than 350,000 distinct CDR3 sequences, with about 9% observed a single time. The CDR3 covers 14 residues. Trimming shortened V by 5 bases and J by 3 bases, and 13 bases separated the two germline ends. Germline CDR1 reads SGHTA; CDR2 reads FQGNSA. This sample is drawn from a study of identical twins. Whole-study findings and limits: In cord blood, abundant beta clonotypes had fewer insertions; memory showed no trend. Beta out-of-frame sequences showed weaker excess twin sharing. For out-of-frame alpha sequences shared by twins, low generation probability was in excess.

The chain carries TRBV7-2 and TRBJ1-2; D might be TRBD1 (5 bases). The TCR comes from a woman aged 50 to 65 in good health. Sequenced material: naive T cells sorted from blood. The chain's CDR3 is CASSTMSRDYGYTF. The CDR3 nucleotides are TGTGCCAGCAGCACGATGAGCAGGGACTATGGCTACACCTTC.